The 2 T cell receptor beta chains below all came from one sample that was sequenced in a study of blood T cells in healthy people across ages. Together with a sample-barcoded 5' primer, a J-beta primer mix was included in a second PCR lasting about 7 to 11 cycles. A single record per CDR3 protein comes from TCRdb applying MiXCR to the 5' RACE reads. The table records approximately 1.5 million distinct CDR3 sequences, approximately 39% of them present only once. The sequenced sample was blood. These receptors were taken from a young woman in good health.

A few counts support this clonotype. DNA of the CDR3: TGTGCCAGCAGCCTCCCATGGCTTAATGAAAAACTGTTTTTT. Translated, it gives CASSLPWLNEKLFF. The chain joins TRBV7-9 to TRBJ1-4; D unclear. Trimming shortened V by 5 bases and J by 4 bases, and 11 bases separated the two germline ends. The CDR3 is 14 residues long. Germline CDR1 SEHNR, CDR2 FQNEAQ (reference sequence).

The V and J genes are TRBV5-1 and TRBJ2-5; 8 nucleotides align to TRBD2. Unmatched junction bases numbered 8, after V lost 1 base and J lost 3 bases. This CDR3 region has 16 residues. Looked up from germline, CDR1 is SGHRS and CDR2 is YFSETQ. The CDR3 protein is CASSLQWGTSEETQYF. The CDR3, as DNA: TGCGCCAGCAGCTTGCAGTGGGGGACTAGTGAAGAGACCCAGTACTTC.